This T cell receptor (beta chain) was recorded in a study of blood T cell repertoires in COVID-19. About the research overall: In each case, the material was cDNA or gDNA derived from T cells, B-cell-depleted T cells, or PBMCs.

Using immunoSEQ multiplex PCR, the repertoire was profiled, and TCRdb retains in-frame clones only, with some absent. This table holds under 350,000 clones, around 90% found once. From germline, CDR1 is MNHEY and CDR2 SMNVEV (reference sequence). V shed 5 bases and J shed 2 bases, with 20 bases lying between them. This CDR3 is 17 amino acids long. Clinical history as reported by participants underpinned cohort assignment. This clone showed up many times. The V call is TRBV27, the J call TRBJ2-3; possibly TRBD1 for D (5 bases). The sample taken for sequencing was PBMCs or T cells enriched from blood (not recorded which). The origin of this receptor is a woman between 40 and 50 years old who had recovered from COVID-19. The CDR3 is CASSPSVTTGFTDTQYF. The CDR3 DNA reads TGTGCCAGCAGTCCCTCCGTCACAACAGGATTCACAGATACGCAGTATTTT.